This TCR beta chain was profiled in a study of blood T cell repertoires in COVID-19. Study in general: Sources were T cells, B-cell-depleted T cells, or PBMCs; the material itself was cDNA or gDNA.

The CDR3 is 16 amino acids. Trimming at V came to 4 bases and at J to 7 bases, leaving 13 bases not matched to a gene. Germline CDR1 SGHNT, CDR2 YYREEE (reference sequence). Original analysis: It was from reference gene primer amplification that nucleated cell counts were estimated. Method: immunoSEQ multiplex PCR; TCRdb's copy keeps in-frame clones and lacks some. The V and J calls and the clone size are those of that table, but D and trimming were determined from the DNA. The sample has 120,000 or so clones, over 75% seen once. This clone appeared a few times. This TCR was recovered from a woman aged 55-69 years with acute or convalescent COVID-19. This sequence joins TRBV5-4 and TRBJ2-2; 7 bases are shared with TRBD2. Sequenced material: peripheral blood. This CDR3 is CASSATSRGRGGELFF. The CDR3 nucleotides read TGTGCCAGCAGCGCGACTAGCCGGGGCCGGGGCGGGGAGCTGTTTTTT.